This is a list of T cell receptor beta chains from one sample in a study of cytomegalovirus exposure and HLA in healthy donors. TCRdb's table, derived via immunoSEQ multiplex PCR, lists solely in-frame clones and lacks some. This listing includes about 47,000 clones. Material for sequencing was PBMCs. These receptors were collected from a male donor in good health and CMV-seronegative. Both conserved end residues are trimmed from each CDR3. The order of the fields is J gene, V gene, CDR3 protein.

TRBJ2-2,TRBV14,ASSQGVTTTGELF
TRBJ2-7,TRBV7-9,ASSLAGRTGFYEQY
TRBJ1-2,TRBV9,ASSVARGSDSGYT
TRBJ2-2,TRBV6-1,ASSELAGHGELF
TRBJ2-7,TRBV18,ASSQTGPAYEQY
TRBJ1-3,TRBV30,AWTGRGSSGNTIY
TRBJ1-1,TRBV15,ATSRGGEFAEAF
TRBJ2-1,TRBV7-2,ASSLSDRGYNEQF
TRBJ1-4,TRBV9,ASSVGSATNEKLF
TRBJ1-2,TRBV29-1,SVVTGGGYT
TRBJ2-1,TRBV23-1,ASMPSGDVYNEQF
TRBJ1-2,TRBV7-3,ASSFTGGTNYGYT
TRBJ1-5,TRBV4-3,ASSQGGRGRNQPQH
TRBJ2-5,TRBV6-5,ASRLAGRQETQY
TRBJ1-2,TRBV29-1,SVGQGRDYGYT
TRBJ2-3,TRBV18,ASSPLGSNRGGTDTQY
TRBJ1-6,TRBV6-1,ASSEGQNNSPLH
TRBJ1-4,TRBV4-3,ASSRQLNEKLF
TRBJ1-2,TRBV18,ASSPTETGTGYT
TRBJ2-7,TRBV27,ASSFQGSYEQY
TRBJ1-1,TRBV19,ASSPTVYTEAF
TRBJ2-7,TRBV29-1,SVDRTSGGTYEQY
TRBJ1-1,TRBV6-5,ASMRVVGAEAF
TRBJ1-1,TRBV5-1,ASSLDTQGGNTEAF
TRBJ1-6,TRBV9,ASSVGVDNSPLH
TRBJ2-3,TRBV19,ASSMQTSGGTDTQY
TRBJ1-5,TRBV5-8,ASSLWRDQPQH
TRBJ1-2,TRBV7-9,ASSPTGLPDPYGYT
TRBJ2-7,TRBV6-1,ASSEVERGHYEQY
TRBJ2-7,TRBV5-1,ASSPFPGQGKGEQY